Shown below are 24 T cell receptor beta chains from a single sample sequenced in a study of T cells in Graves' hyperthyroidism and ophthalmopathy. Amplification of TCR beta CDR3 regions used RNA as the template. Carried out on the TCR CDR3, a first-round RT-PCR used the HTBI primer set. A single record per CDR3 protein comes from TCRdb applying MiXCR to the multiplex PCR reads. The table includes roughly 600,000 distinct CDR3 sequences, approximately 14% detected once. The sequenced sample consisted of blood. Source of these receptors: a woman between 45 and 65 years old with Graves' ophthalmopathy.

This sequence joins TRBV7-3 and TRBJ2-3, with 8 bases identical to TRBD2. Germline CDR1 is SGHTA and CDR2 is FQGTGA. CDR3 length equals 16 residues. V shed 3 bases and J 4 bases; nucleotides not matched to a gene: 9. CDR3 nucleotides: TGTGCCAGCAGCTTCGATCAGGGGACTAGAGCAGATACGCAGTATTTT. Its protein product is CASSFDQGTRADTQYF.

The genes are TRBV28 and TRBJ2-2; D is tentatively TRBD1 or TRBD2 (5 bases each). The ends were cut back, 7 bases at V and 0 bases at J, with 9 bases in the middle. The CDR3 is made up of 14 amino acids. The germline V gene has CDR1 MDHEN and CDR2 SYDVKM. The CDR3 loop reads CASILGANTGELFF. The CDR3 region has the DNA TGTGCCAGCATTCTGGGGGCGAACACCGGGGAGCTGTTTTTT.

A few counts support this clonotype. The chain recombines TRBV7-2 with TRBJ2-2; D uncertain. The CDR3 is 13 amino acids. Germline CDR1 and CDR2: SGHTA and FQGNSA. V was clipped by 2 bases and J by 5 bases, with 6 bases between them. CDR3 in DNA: TGTGCCAGCAGCTTATTTCCGACCGGGGAGCTGTTTTTT. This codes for CASSLFPTGELFF.

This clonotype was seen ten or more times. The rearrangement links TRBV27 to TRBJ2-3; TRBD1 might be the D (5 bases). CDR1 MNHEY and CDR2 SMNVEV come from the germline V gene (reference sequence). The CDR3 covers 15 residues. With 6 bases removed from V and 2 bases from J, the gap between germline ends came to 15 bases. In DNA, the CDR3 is TGTGCCAGCAGGACGCAAGACAGAAACACAGATACGCAGTATTTT. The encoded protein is CASRTQDRNTDTQYF.

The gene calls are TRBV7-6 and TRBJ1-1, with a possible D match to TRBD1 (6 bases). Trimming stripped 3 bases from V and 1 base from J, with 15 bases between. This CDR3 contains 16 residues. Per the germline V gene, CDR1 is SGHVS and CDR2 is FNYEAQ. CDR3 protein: CASSLSQGFRNTEAFF. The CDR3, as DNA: TGTGCCAGCAGCTTGAGTCAGGGGTTTCGGAACACTGAAGCTTTCTTT.

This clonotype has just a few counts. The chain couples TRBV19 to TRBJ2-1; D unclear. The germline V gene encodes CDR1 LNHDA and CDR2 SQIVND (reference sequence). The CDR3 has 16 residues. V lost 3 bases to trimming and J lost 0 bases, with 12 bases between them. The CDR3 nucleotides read TGTGCCAGTAGTATTGGTTCTTCCTACTCCTACAATGAGCAGTTCTTC. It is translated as CASSIGSSYSYNEQFF.

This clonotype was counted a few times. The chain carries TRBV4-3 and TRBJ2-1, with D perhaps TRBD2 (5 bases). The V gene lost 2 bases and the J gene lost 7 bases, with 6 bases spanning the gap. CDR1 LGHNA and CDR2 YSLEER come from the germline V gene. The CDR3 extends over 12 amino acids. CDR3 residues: CASSQSGNEQFF. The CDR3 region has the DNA TGCGCCAGCAGCCAATCGGGGAATGAGCAGTTCTTC.

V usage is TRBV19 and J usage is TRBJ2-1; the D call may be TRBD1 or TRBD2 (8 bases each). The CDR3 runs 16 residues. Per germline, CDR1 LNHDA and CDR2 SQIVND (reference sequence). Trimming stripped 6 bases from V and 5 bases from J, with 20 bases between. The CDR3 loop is CASSTRGGTGDNEQFF. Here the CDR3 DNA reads TGTGCCAGTAGCACTCGGGGGGGGACAGGAGACAATGAGCAGTTCTTC.

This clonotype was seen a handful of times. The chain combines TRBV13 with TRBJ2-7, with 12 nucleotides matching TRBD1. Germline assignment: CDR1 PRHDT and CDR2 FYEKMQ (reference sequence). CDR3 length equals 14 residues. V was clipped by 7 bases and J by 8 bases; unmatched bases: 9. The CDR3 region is CASKLRDRGPQQYF. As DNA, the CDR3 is TGTGCCAGCAAGTTGAGGGACAGGGGGCCCCAGCAGTACTTC.

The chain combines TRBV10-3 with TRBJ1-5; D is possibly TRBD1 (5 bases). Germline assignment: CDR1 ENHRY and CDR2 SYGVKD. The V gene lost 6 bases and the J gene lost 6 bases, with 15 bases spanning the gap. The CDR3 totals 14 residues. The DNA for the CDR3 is TGTGCCATCAGCTCATCGGGGGGTGCTCAGCCCCAGCATTTT. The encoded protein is CAISSSGGAQPQHF.

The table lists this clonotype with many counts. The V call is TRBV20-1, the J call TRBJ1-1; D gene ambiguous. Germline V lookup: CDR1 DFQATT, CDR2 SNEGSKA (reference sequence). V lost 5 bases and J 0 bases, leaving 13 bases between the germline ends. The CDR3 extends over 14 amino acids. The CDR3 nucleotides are TGCAGTGCTCCCGTAAGAGGAGTGAACACTGAAGCTTTCTTT. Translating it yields CSAPVRGVNTEAFF.

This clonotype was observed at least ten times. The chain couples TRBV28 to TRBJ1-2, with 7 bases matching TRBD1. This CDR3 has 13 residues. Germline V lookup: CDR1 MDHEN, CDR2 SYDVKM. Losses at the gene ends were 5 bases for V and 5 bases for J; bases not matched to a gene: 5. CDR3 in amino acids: CASSPDREYGYTF. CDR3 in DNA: TGTGCCAGCAGTCCAGACAGGGAGTATGGCTACACCTTC.

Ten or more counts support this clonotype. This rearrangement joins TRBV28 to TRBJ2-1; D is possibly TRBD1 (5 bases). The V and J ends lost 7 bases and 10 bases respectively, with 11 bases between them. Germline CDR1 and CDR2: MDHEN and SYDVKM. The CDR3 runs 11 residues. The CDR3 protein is CASTTNREQFF. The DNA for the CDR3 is TGTGCCAGCACTACCAACAGGGAGCAGTTCTTC.

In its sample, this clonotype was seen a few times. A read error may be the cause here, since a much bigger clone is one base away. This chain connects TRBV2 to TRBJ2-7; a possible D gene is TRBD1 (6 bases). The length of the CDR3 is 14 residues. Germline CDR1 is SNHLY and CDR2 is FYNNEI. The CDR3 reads CASKRGGRAYGQYF. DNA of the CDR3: TGTGCCAGCAAAAGAGGGGGACGGGCCTACGGGCAGTACTTC.

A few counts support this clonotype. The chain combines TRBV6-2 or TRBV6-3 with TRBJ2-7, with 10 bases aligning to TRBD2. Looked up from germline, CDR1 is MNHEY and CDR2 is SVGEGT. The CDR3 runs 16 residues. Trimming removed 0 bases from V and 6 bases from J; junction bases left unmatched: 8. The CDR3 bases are TGTGCCAGCAGTTACTCGAACAATGCTAGCGGGAGCGAGCAGTACTTC. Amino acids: CASSYSNNASGSEQYF.

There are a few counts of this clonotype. Here the CDR3 DNA reads TGTGCCAGCTCACCAGGAGGGGGCGAAGAAAAACTGTTTTTT. Its protein is CASSPGGGEEKLFF. This sequence joins TRBV18 and TRBJ1-4, with 7 bases identical to TRBD1. The CDR3 length is 14 residues. Per germline, CDR1 KGHSH and CDR2 LQKENI. After removal of 2 bases from V and 8 bases from J, the junction contained 5 bases not matched to a gene.

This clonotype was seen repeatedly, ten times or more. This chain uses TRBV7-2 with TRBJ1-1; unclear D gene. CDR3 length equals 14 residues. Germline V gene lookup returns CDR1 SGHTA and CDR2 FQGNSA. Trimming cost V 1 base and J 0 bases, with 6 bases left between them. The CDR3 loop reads CASSLDEVNTEAFF. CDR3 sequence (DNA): TGTGCCAGCAGCTTAGATGAGGTGAACACTGAAGCTTTCTTT. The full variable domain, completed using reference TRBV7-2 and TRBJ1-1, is GAGVSQSPSNKVTEKGKDVELRCDPISGHTALYWYRQSLGQGLEFLIYFQGNSAPDKSGLPSDRFSAERTGGSVSTLTIQRTQQEDSAVYLCASSLDEVNTEAFFGQGTRLTVV.

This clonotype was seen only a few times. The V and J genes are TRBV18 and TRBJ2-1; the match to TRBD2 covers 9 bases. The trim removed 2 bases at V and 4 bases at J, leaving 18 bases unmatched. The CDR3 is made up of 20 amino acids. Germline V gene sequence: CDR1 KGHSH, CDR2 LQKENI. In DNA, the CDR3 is TGTGCCAGCTCACCAGCTTGGGGGGAACCGGGACTAGCTCAATACAATGAGCAGTTCTTC. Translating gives CASSPAWGEPGLAQYNEQFF.

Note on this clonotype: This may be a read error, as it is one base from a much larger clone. CDR3 amino acids: CTSRGQGYGPNIF. CDR3 bases: TGTACCAGCAGGGGACAGGGTTATGGTCCTAACATCTTC. V is TRBV12-3 or TRBV12-4 and J is TRBJ2-1, with TRBD1 matching over 9 bases. There are 13 residues in the CDR3.

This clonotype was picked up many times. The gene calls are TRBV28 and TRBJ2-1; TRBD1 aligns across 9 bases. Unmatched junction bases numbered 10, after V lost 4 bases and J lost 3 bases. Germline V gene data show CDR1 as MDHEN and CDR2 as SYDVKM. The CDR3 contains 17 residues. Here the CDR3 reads CASSSGTGFRVYNEQFF. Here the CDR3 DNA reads TGTGCCAGCAGTTCCGGGACAGGGTTTAGGGTCTACAATGAGCAGTTCTTC.

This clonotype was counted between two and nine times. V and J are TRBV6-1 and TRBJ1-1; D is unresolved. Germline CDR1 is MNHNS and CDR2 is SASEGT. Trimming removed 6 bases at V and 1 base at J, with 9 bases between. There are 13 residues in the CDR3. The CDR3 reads CASRPPGNTEAFF. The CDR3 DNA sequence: TGTGCCAGCAGGCCCCCGGGGAACACTGAAGCTTTCTTT.

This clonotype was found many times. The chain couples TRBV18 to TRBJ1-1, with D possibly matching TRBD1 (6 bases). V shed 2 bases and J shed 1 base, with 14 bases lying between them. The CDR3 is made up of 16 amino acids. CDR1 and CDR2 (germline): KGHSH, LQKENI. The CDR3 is CASSPALGGANTEAFF. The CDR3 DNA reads TGTGCCAGCTCACCAGCTTTAGGGGGGGCGAACACTGAAGCTTTCTTT.

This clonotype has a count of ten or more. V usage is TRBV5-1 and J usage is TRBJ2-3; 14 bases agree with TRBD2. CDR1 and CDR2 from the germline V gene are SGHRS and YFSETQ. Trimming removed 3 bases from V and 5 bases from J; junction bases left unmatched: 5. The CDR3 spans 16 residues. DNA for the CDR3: TGCGCCAGCAGCTCGACTAGCGGGAGGGCCAGAGATACGCAGTATTTT. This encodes CASSSTSGRARDTQYF.

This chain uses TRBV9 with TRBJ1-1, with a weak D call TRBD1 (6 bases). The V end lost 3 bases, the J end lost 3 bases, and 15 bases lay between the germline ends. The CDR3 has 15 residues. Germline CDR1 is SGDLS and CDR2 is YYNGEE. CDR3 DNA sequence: TGTGCCAGCAGCGAGGGGGGGGGCCGGGACACTGAAGCTTTCTTT. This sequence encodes CASSEGGGRDTEAFF.